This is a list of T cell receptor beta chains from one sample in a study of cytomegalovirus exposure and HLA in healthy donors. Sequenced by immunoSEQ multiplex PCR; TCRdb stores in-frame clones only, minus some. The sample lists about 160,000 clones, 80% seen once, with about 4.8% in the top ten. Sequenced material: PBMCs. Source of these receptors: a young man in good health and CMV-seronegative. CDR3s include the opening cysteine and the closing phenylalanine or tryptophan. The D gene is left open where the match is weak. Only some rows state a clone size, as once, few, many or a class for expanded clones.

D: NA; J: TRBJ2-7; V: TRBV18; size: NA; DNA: TGTGCCAGCTCACCGGACAGTGCGGACGAGCAGTACTTC; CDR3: CASSPDSADEQYF
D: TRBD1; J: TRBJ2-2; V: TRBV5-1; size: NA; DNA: TGCGCCAGCAGCTCGAATCCGACAGGGGGAAATGCCGGGGAGCTGTTTTTT; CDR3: CASSSNPTGGNAGELFF
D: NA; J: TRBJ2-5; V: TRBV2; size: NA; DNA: TGTGCCAGCAGTCGGGACTTCCAAGAGACCCAGTACTTC; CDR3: CASSRDFQETQYF
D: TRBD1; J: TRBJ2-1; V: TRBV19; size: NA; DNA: TGTGCCAGTAGTCTGGACAGGGTTTGGGATGAGCAGTTCTTC; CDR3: CASSLDRVWDEQFF
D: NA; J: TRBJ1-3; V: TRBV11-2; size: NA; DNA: TGTGCCAGCAGCTCGGCAGAGGGCCTGGAAGGAAACACCATATATTTT; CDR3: CASSSAEGLEGNTIYF
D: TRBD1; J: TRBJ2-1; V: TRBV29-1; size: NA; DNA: TGCAGCGTTGGACAGGGCTCCTACAATGAGCAGTTCTTC; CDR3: CSVGQGSYNEQFF
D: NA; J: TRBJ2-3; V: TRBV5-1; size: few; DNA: TGCGCCAGCAGCTTGGCCGTGGTAGGGGTCCGAGGAACAGATACGCAGTATTTT; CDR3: CASSLAVVGVRGTDTQYF
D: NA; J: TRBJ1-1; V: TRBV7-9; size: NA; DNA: TGTGCCAGCAGCTACAGAGGAGGTTTCACTGAAGCTTTCTTT; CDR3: CASSYRGGFTEAFF
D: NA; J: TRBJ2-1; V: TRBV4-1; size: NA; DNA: TGCGCCAGCAGCCAAGATCGGGAGTCCTACAATGAGCAGTTCTTC; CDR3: CASSQDRESYNEQFF
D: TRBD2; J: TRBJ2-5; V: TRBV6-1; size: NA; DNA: TGTGCCAGCAGTGGTTGGACTAGCGGGGGGAAGGAGACCCAGTACTTC; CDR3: CASSGWTSGGKETQYF
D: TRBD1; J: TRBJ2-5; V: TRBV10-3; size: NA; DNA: TGTGCCATCAGGGAGGGGACAGGGGGACTCCAAGAGACCCAGTACTTC; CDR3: CAIREGTGGLQETQYF
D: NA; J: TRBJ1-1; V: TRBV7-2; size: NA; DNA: TGTGCCAGCAGCTTAATCCAGGGAGGGGGCACTGAAGCTTTCTTT; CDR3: CASSLIQGGGTEAFF
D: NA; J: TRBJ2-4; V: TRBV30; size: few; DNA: TGTGCCTGGAGTGTAGGCGGCGTAGCTGAAGAGTACTTC; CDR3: CAWSVGGVAEEYF
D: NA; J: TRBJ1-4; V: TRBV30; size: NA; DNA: TGTGCCTGGAGTGTGTACCTACCAAATGAAAAGCTGTTTTTT; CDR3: CAWSVYLPNEKLFF
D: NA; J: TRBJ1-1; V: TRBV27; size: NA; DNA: TGTGCCAGCAGTCCCCGGGACAAAAGAACCACTGAAGCTTTCTTT; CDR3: CASSPRDKRTTEAFF
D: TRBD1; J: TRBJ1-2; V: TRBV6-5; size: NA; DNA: TGTGCCAGCAGTTACTCGGGGACAGGGAAAGGCTACACCTTC; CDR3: CASSYSGTGKGYTF
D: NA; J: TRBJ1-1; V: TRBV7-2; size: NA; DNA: TGTGCCAGCAGCTCCGTAGGGGCGGCGGGAGGTAACACTGAAGCTTTCTTT; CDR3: CASSSVGAAGGNTEAFF
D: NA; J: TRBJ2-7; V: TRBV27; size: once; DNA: TGTGCCAGCAGTTTGAGGTTGGGTCGCCCCTACGAGCAGTACTTC; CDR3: CASSLRLGRPYEQYF
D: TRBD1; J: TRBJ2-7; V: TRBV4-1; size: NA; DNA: TGCGCCAGCAGCCATGACCGGGACAGGGGGTCCTACGAGCAGTACTTC; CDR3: CASSHDRDRGSYEQYF
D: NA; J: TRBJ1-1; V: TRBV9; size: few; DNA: TGTGCCAGCAGCCCCGATAGGGGCACTGAAGCTTTCTTT; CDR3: CASSPDRGTEAFF
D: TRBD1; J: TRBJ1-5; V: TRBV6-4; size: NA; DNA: TGTGCCAGCAGTGAACAGGGGGGAAGCAATCAGCCCCAGCATTTT; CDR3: CASSEQGGSNQPQHF
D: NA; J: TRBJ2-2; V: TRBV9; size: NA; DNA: TGTGCCAGCAGCGTAGACCCGACAGCGAACACCGGGGAGCTGTTTTTT; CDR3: CASSVDPTANTGELFF
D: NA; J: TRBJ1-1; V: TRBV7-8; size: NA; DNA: TGTGCCAGCAGCTTAGGTCAGGCCATGAACACTGAAGCTTTCTTT; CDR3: CASSLGQAMNTEAFF
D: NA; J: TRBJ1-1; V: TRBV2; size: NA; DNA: TGTGCCAGCACGTTTAAAGTGACTGACACTGAAGCTTTCTTT; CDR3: CASTFKVTDTEAFF
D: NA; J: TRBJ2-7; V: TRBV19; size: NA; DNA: TGTGCCAGTAGTATTCCCGGGGACTACGAGCAGTACTTC; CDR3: CASSIPGDYEQYF
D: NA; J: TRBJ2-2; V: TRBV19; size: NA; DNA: TGTGCCAGTAGTGTCGGTTTCAACACCGGGGAGCTGTTTTTT; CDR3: CASSVGFNTGELFF
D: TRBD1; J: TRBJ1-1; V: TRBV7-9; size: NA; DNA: TGTGCCAGCAGCGCTTTCAGGGGGCCTCTGAACACTGAAGCTTTCTTT; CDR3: CASSAFRGPLNTEAFF
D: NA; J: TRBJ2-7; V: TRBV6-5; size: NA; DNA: TGTGCCAGCAGCTACGGGGGAGGAGAGCAGTACTTC; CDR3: CASSYGGGEQYF
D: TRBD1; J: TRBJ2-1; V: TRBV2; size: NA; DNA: TGTGCCAGCAGTGACTGGGGGTCGCGGGGACAGGGGGAGTTCTTC; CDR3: CASSDWGSRGQGEFF
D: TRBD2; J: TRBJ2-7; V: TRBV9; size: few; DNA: TGTGCCAGCAGCGATGCTAGCGGGGAGACCTACGAGCAGTACTTC; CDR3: CASSDASGETYEQYF
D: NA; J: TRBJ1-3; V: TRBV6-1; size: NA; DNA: TGTGCCAGCAGCGCAGGGGTCCGCTCTGGAAACACCATATATTTT; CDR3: CASSAGVRSGNTIYF
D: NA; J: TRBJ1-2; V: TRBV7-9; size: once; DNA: TGTGCCAGCAGCCCAGGGGATGCTGGCTACACCTTC; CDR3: CASSPGDAGYTF
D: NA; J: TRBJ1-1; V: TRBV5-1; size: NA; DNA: TGCGCCAGCAGCTGGGTCGGGGGGGAGGGTACTGAAGCTTTCTTT; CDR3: CASSWVGGEGTEAFF
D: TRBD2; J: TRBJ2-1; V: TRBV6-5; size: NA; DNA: TGTGCCAGCAGTTACTCCTCTAGCGGGGCCTACAATGAGCAGTTCTTC; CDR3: CASSYSSSGAYNEQFF
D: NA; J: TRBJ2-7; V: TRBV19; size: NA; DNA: TGTGCCAGTAGTATAACCCGGGACAACTACGAGCAGTACTTC; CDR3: CASSITRDNYEQYF
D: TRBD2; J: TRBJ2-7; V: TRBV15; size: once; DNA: TGTGCCACCAGCACAAGAGCGGGAGGGCTGTACCGCGAGCAGTACTTC; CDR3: CATSTRAGGLYREQYF
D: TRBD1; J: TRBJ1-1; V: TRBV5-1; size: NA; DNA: TGCGCCAGCAGCGCTCTGACAGGGGGAGGAACTGAAGCTTTCTTT; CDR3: CASSALTGGGTEAFF
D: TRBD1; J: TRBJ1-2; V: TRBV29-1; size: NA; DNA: TGCAGCGTTCCCTTTCGTCAGGGGGCCCGTCGCGGCTACACCTTC; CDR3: CSVPFRQGARRGYTF
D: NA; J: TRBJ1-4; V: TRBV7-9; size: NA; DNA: TGTTCCAGCAGTCCTTCGGCGGGAAAATCGGGAGAAAAACTGTTTTTT; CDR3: CSSSPSAGKSGEKLFF
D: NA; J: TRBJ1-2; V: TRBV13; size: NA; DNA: TGTGCCAGCAGCTTACAAGGGGTATCAGGCTACACCTTC; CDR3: CASSLQGVSGYTF
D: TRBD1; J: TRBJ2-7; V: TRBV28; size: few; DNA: TGTGCCAGCAGTAGGACAGGGGGCGATTACGAGCAGTACTTC; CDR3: CASSRTGGDYEQYF
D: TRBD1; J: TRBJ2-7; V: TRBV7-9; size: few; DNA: TGTTCCAGCAGGGGACAGGGGACCGAGCAGTACTTC; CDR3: CSSRGQGTEQYF
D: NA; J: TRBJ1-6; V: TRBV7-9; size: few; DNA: TGTGCCAGCAGGGGGCCAAATTCACCCCTCCACTTT; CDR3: CASRGPNSPLHF
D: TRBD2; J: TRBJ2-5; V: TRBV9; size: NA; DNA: TGTGCCAGCACACCGGGACTAGCGGCCCAAGAGACCCAGTACTTC; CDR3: CASTPGLAAQETQYF
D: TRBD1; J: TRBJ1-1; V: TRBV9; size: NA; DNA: TGTGCCAGCAGCCCGGGGACAGGGGAACTGGGAGCTTTCTTT; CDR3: CASSPGTGELGAFF
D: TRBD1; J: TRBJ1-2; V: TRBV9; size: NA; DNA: TGTGCCAGCAGCTCGCAAACCGGGACAGGGGGAAGCTTTAACTATGGCTACACCTTC; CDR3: CASSSQTGTGGSFNYGYTF
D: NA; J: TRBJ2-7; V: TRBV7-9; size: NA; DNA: TGTGCCAGCAGCTCCCTAATCCCAGGCTACGAGCAGTACTTC; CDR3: CASSSLIPGYEQYF
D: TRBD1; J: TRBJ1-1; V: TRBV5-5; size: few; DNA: TGTGCCAGCAGTACAGGGGGCCGTGAAGCTTTCTTT; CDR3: CASSTGGREAFF
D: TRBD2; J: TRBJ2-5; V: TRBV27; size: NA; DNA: TGTGCCAGCAGTGGACTAGGCCCTAGGGAGACCCAGTACTTC; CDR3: CASSGLGPRETQYF
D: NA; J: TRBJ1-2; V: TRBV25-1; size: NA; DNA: TGTGCCAGCAGTGCCCGAGGGGGTACTGGCTACACCTTC; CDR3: CASSARGGTGYTF
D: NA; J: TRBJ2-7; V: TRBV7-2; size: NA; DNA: TGTGCCAGCAGCTTATTAGGGGGAGATTGGTACGAGCAGTACTTC; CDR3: CASSLLGGDWYEQYF
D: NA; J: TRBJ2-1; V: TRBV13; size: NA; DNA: TGTGCCAGCAGCTTAGGCCACACGGGATCCTTTTACAATGAGCAGTTCTTC; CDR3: CASSLGHTGSFYNEQFF
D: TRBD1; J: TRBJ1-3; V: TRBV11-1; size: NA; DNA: TGTGCCAGCAGAGGGACAGGGGTCTACTCTGGAAACACCATATATTTT; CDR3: CASRGTGVYSGNTIYF
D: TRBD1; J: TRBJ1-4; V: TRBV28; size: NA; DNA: TGTGCCAGCAGTTTAGGGGCACAGGGGGAGAGGGAAAAACTGTTTTTT; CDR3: CASSLGAQGEREKLFF
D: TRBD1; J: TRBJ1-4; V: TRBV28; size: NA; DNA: TGTGCCAGCAGTTTACCACGACAGGGGGGCTTCGGTGAAAAACTGTTTTTT; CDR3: CASSLPRQGGFGEKLFF
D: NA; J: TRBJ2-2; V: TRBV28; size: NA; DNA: TGTGCCAGCAGCCCAGGTGGGGGCCACGGGGAGCTGTTTTTT; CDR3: CASSPGGGHGELFF
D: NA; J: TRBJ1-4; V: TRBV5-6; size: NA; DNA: TGTGCCAGCAGCCACGCGGGCTTAGCTAATGAAAAACTGTTTTTT; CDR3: CASSHAGLANEKLFF
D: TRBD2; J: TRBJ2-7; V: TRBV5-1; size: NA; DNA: TGCGCCAGCAGCTCCGGACTAGCGGGAGGTTTGGAGCAGTACTTC; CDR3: CASSSGLAGGLEQYF
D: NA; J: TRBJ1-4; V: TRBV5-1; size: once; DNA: TGCGCCAGCAGCTTGTACAGGGCGCTGAATAATGAAAAACTGTTTTTT; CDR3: CASSLYRALNNEKLFF